The table lists the clone carrying this T cell receptor beta chain with many counts. RNA transcripts were the template for amplifying TCR beta CDR3 regions. The primer set for the first-round RT-PCR of the TCR CDR3 was HTBI. MiXCR, run by TCRdb on the multiplex PCR reads, gives a single entry per CDR3 protein. The sample has approximately 620,000 distinct CDR3 sequences; approximately 15% are singletons. This sample stems from a study of T cells in Graves' hyperthyroidism and ophthalmopathy. CDR1 is DFQATT and CDR2 is SNEGSKA in the germline V gene (reference sequence). V was clipped by 5 bases and J by 7 bases; unmatched bases: 13. This CDR3 region has 16 residues.

The sequenced material came from blood. This chain links TRBV20-1 with TRBJ2-1, with 11 bases identical to TRBD2. The sequence was obtained from a woman in her 30s with Graves' hyperthyroidism that later progressed to Graves' ophthalmopathy. CDR3 coding DNA: TGCAGTGCTCCACCGATAGCGGGAGGGCCTAGTAATGAGCAGTTCTTC. Encoded protein: CSAPPIAGGPSNEQFF.